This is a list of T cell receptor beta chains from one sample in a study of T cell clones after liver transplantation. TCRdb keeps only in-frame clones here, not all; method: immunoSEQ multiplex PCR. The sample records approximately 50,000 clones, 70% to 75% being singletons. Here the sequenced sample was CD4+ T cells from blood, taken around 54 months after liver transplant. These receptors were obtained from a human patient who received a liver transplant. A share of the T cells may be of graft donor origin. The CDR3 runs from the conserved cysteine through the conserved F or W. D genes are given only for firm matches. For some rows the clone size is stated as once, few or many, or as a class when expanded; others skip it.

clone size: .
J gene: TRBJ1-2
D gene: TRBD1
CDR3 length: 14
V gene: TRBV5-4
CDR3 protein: CASSWGQGARGYTF
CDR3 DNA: TGTGCCAGCAGCTGGGGACAGGGGGCGAGGGGCTACACCTTC

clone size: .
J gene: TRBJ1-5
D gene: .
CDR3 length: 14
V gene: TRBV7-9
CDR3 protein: CASSLGGGGQPQHF
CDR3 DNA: TGTGCCAGCAGCTTAGGCGGGGGAGGGCAGCCCCAGCATTTT

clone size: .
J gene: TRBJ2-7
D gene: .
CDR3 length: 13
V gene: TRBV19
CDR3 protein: CASSIDRSYEQYF
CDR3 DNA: TGTGCCAGTAGTATTGACAGGTCCTACGAGCAGTACTTC

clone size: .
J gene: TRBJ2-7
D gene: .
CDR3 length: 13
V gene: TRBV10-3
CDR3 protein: CAIRGDGAYEQYF
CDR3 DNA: TGTGCCATCAGAGGGGACGGGGCCTACGAGCAGTACTTC

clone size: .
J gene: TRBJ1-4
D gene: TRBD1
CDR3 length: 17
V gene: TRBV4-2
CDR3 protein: CASSQDGRTGEDEKLFF
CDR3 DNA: TGTGCCAGCAGCCAAGATGGTCGAACAGGGGAAGATGAAAAACTGTTTTTT

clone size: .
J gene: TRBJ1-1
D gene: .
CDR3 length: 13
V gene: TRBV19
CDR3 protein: CASSTQGNTEAFF
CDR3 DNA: TGTGCCAGTAGTACGCAGGGGAACACTGAAGCTTTCTTT

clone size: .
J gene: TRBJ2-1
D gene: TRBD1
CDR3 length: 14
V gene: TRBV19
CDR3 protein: CASRSGTGYHEQFF
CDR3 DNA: TGTGCCAGTAGATCCGGGACAGGGTACCATGAGCAGTTCTTC

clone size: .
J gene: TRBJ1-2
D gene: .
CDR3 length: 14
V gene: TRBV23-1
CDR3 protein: CASRLPGPYYGYTF
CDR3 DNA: TGCGCCAGCAGGTTACCGGGACCCTATTATGGCTACACCTTC

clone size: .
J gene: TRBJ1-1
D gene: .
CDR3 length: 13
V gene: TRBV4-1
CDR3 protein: CASSQDLMVGAFF
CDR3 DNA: TGCGCCAGCAGCCAAGATCTCATGGTGGGAGCTTTCTTT

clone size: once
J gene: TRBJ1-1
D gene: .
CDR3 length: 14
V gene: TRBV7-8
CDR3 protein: CASSLEGRNTEAFF
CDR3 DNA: TGTGCCAGCAGCTTAGAGGGGAGGAACACTGAAGCTTTCTTT

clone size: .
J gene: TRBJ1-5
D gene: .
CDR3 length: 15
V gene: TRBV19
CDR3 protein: CASSIYRDKNQPQHF
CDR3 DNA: TGTGCCAGTAGTATTTACCGGGACAAAAATCAGCCCCAGCATTTT

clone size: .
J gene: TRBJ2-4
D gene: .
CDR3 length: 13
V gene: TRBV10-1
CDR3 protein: CASSESSENIQYF
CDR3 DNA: TGCGCCAGCAGTGAGTCGTCAGAAAACATTCAGTACTTC

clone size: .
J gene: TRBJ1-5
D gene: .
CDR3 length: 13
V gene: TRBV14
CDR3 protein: CASSQERDQPQHF
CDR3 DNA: TGTGCCAGCAGCCAAGAACGGGATCAGCCCCAGCATTTT

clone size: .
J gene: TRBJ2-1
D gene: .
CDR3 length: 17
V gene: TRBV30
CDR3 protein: CAWTAHPTGRWDNEQFF
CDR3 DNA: TGTGCCTGGACCGCCCATCCGACAGGGAGGTGGGACAATGAGCAGTTCTTC

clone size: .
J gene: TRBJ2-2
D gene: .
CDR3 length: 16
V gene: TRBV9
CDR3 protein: CASSVVWGRDTGELFF
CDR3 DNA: TGTGCCAGCAGCGTAGTATGGGGGAGAGACACCGGGGAGCTGTTTTTT

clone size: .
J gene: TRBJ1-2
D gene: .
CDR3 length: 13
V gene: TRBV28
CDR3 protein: CASRETASYGYTF
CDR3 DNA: TGTGCCAGCAGGGAGACAGCATCCTATGGCTACACCTTC

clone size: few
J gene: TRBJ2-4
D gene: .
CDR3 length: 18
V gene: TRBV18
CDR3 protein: CASSPLSSSSIAKNIQYF
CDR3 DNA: TGTGCCAGCTCACCACTTTCGTCCAGTTCTATAGCCAAAAACATTCAGTACTTC

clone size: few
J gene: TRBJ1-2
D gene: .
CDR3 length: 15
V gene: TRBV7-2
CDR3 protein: CASSRTLTSRYGYTF
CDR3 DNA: TGTGCCAGCAGCCGTACCTTAACGTCCCGCTATGGCTACACCTTC

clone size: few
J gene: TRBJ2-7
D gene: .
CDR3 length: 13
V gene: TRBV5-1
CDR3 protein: CASSLGSIPEQYF
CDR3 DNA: TGCGCCAGCAGCCTGGGAAGTATTCCGGAGCAGTACTTC

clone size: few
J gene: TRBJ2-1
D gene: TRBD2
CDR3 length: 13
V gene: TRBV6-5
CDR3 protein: CAIMAAGGSEQFF
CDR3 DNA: TGTGCCATCATGGCAGCGGGGGGGAGTGAGCAGTTCTTC

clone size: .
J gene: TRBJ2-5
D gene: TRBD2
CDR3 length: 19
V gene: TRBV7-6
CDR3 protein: CASSLNRPTSGGLQETQYF
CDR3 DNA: TGTGCCAGCAGCTTGAATAGACCGACTAGCGGGGGGCTCCAAGAGACCCAGTACTTC

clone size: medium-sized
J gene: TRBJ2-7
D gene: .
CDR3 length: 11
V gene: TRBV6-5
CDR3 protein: CASRSPYEQYF
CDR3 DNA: TGTGCCAGCCGAAGTCCCTACGAGCAGTACTTC

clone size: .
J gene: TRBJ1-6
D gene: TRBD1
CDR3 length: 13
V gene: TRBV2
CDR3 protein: CASRGGGGSPLHF
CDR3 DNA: TGTGCCAGCAGAGGAGGGGGCGGTTCACCCCTCCACTTT

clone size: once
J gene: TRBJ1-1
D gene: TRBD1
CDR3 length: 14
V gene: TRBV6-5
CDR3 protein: CASSYQGGGTEAFF
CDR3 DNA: TGTGCCAGCAGTTACCAGGGGGGAGGTACTGAAGCTTTCTTT

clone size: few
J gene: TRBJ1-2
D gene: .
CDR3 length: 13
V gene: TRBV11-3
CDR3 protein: CASSLGDSYGYTF
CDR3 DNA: TGTGCCAGCAGCTTAGGCGACAGTTATGGCTACACCTTC

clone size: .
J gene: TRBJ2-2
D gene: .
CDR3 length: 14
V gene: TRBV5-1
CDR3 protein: CASSLLTGSGELFF
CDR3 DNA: TGTGCCAGCAGCTTGCTTACAGGATCCGGGGAGCTGTTTTTT

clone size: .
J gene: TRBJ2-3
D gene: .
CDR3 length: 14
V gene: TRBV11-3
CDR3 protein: CASSLSKASDTQYF
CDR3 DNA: TGTGCCAGCAGCCTATCAAAGGCGTCAGATACGCAGTATTTT

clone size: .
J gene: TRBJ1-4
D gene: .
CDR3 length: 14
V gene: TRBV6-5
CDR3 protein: CASSYGQFNEKLFF
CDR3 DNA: TGTGCCAGCAGTTACGGACAGTTTAATGAAAAACTGTTTTTT

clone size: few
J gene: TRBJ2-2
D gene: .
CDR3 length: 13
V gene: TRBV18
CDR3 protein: CASSLANTGELFF
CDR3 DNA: TGTGCCAGCTCACTCGCGAACACCGGGGAGCTGTTTTTT

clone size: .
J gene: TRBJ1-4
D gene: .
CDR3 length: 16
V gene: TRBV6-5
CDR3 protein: CASSYSPTELFEKLFF
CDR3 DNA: TGTGCCAGCAGTTACTCGCCGACGGAACTTTTTGAAAAACTGTTTTTT

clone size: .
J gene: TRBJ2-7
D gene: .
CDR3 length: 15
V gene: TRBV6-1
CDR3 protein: CASSEEEGYIYEQYF
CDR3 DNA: TGTGCCAGCAGTGAAGAAGAGGGCTACATTTACGAGCAGTACTTC

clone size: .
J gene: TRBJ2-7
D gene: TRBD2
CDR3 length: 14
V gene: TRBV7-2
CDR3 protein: CASILGGSLEEQYF
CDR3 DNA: TGTGCCAGCATCCTGGGGGGGAGCTTGGAGGAGCAGTACTTC

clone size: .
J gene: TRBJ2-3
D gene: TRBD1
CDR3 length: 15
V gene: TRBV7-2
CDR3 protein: CASSSMGQGSDTQYF
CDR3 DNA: TGTGCCAGCAGCTCAATGGGACAGGGGTCAGATACGCAGTATTTT

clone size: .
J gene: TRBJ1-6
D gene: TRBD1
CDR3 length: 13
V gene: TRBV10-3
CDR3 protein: CAITRTGQSPLHF
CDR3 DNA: TGTGCCATCACCCGGACAGGGCAATCACCCCTCCACTTT

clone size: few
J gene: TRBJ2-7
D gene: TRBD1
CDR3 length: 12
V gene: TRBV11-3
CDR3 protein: CASSRTGDEQYF
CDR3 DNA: TGTGCCAGCAGCCGAACAGGGGACGAGCAGTACTTC

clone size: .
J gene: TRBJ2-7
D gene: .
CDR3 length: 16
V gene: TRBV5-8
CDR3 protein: CASSSTPGLPPYEQYF
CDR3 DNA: TGTGCCAGCAGCTCTACTCCCGGACTCCCACCATACGAGCAGTACTTC

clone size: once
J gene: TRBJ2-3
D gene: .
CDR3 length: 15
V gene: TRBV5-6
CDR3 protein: CASSLVEGGPYTQYF
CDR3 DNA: TGTGCCAGCAGCTTGGTCGAGGGGGGGCCATATACGCAGTATTTT

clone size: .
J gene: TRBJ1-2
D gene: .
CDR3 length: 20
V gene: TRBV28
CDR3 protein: CASSLSGVGGIGWANYGYTF
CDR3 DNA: TGTGCCAGCAGTTTATCAGGGGTGGGCGGGATTGGTTGGGCAAACTATGGCTACACCTTC

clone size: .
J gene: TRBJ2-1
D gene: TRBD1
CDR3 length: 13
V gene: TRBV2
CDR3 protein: CATPRTGANEQFF
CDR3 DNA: TGTGCCACACCACGGACAGGGGCTAATGAGCAGTTCTTC

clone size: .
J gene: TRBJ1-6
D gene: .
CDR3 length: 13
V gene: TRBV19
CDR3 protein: CASSIGGQFTLHF
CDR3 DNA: TGTGCCAGTAGTATAGGAGGACAGTTCACCCTCCACTTT

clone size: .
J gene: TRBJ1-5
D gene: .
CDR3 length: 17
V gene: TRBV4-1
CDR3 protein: CASSQDYRGNSNQPQHF
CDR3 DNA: TGCGCCAGCAGCCAAGATTATAGGGGGAATAGCAATCAGCCCCAGCATTTT

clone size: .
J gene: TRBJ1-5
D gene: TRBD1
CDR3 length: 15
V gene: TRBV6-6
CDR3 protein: CASSPPRTGLQPQHF
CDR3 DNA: TGTGCCAGCAGTCCCCCGAGGACAGGGCTTCAGCCCCAGCATTTT

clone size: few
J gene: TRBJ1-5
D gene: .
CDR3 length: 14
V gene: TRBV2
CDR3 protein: CASSEGRSNQPQHF
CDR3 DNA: TGTGCCAGCAGTGAGGGGAGGAGCAATCAGCCCCAGCATTTT

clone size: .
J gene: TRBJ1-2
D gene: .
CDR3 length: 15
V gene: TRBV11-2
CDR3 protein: CASSLERGSPYGYTF
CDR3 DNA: TGTGCCAGCAGCTTGGAGAGGGGATCCCCCTATGGCTACACCTTC

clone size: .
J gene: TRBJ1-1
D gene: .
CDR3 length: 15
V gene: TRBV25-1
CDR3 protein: CASSEFSTANTEAFF
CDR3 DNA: TGTGCCAGCAGTGAATTTAGTACAGCGAACACTGAAGCTTTCTTT

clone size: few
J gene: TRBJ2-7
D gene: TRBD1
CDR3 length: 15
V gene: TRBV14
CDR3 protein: CASSRRPDRVGEQYF
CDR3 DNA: TGTGCCAGCAGCCGACGTCCGGACAGGGTTGGCGAGCAGTACTTC

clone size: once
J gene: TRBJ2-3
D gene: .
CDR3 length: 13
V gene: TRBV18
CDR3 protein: CASSTGATDTQYF
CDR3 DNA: TGTGCCAGCTCGACCGGGGCAACAGATACGCAGTATTTT

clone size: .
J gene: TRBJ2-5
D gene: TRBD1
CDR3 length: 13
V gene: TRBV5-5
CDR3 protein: CASSWDRVGTQYF
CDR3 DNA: TGTGCCAGCAGCTGGGACAGGGTAGGCACCCAGTACTTC

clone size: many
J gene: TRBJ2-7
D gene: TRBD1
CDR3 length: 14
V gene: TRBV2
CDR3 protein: CASRQGAEAYEQYF
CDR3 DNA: TGTGCCAGCAGACAGGGGGCGGAGGCCTACGAGCAGTACTTC

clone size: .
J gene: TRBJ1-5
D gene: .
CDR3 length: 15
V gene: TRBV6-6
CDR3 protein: CASTPLGGSNQPQHF
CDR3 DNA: TGTGCCAGCACCCCGTTGGGAGGCAGCAATCAGCCCCAGCATTTT

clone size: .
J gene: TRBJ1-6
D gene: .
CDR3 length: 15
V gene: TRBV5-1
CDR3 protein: CASSERQGGNSPLHF
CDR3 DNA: TGCGCCAGCAGCGAGCGCCAAGGCGGGAATTCACCCCTCCACTTT

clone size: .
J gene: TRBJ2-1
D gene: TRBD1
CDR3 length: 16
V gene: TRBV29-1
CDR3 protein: CSVEQPGQGQNNEQFF
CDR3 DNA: TGCAGCGTTGAACAACCGGGACAGGGACAAAACAATGAGCAGTTCTTC